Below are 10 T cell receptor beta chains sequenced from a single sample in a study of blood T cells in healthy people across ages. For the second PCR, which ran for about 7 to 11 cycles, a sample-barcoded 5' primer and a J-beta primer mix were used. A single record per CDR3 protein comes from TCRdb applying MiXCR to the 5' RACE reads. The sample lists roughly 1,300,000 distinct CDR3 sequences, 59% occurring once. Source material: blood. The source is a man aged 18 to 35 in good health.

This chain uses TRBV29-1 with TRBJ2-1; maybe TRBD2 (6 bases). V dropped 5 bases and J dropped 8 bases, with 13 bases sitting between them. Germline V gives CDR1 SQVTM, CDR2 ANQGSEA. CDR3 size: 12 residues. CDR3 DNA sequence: TGCAGCGTTCGAACGGGGGACGATGAGCAGTTCTTC. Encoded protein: CSVRTGDDEQFF.

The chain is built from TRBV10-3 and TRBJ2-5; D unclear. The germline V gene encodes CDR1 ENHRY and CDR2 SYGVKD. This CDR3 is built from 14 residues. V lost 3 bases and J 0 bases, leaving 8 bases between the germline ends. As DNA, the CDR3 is TGTGCCATCAGTGACAGGAACAACCAAGAGACCCAGTACTTC. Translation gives CAISDRNNQETQYF.

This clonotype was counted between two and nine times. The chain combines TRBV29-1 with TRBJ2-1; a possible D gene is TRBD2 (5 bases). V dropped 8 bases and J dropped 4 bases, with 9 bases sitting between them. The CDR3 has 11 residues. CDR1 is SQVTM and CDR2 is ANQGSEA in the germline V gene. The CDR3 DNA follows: TGCAGCTTTTGCGGGTACAATGAGCAGTTCTTC. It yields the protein CSFCGYNEQFF.

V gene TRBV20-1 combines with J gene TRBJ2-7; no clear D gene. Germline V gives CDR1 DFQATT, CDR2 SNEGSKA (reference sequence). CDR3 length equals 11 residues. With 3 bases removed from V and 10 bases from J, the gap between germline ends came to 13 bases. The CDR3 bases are TGCAGTGCTAGCCCCGACTCCCCCCAGTACTTC. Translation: CSASPDSPQYF.

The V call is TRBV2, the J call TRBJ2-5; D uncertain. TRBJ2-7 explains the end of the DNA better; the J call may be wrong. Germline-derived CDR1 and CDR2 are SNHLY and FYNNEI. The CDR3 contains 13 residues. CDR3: CASRDGVRYEQYF. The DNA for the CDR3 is TGTGCCAGCAGGGACGGCGTGAGGTACGAGCAGTACTTC.

CDR3 amino acids: CASKGRGHNEQFF. The DNA of the CDR3 is TGTGCCAGCAAGGGAAGAGGCCACAATGAGCAGTTCTTC. The rearrangement joins TRBV6-2 or TRBV6-3 to TRBJ2-1; D uncertain. Trimming removed 7 bases at V and 5 bases at J, with 12 bases between. Germline CDR1 MNHEY, CDR2 SVGEGT. This CDR3 is built from 13 residues.

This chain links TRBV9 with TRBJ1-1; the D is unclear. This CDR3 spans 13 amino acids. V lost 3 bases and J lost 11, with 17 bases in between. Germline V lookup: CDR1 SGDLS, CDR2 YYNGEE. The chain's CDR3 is CASSASPRTIAFF. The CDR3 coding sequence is TGTGCCAGCAGCGCTTCCCCCCGGACGATTGCTTTCTTT.

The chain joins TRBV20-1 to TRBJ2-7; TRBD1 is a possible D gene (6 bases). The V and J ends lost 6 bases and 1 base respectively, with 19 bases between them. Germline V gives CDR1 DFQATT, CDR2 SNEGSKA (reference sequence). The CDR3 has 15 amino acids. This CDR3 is CSAGHGQRPSYEQYF. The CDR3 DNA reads TGCAGTGCCGGACATGGACAGCGACCTTCCTACGAGCAGTACTTC.

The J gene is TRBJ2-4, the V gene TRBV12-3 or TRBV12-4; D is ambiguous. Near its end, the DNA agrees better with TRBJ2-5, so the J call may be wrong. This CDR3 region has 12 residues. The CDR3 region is CASSIPWETQYF. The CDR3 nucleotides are TGTGCCAGCTCTATACCTTGGGAGACCCAGTACTTC.

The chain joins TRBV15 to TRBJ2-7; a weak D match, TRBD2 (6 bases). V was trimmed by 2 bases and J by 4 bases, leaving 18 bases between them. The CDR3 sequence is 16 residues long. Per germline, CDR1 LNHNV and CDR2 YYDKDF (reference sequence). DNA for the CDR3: TGTGCCACCAGCAGAATAGTCGGGGGTCCTTCTTACGAGCAGTACTTC. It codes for CATSRIVGGPSYEQYF. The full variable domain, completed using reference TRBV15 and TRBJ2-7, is DAMVIQNPRYQVTQFGKPVTLSCSQTLNHNVMYWYQQKSSQAPKLLFHYYDKDFNNEADTPDNFQSRRPNTSFCFLDIRSPGLGDTAMYLCATSRIVGGPSYEQYFGPGTRLTVT.